This T cell receptor beta chain was sequenced in a study of CD8+ T cells in alopecia areata. Trimming took 5 bases from V and 0 from J, leaving 12 bases between them. Germline CDR1 is SEHNR and CDR2 is FQNEAQ (reference sequence). This CDR3 is 15 amino acids long. Extracted from the samples, RNA was reverse transcribed into cDNA to serve as the sequencing template. TCRdb keeps only in-frame clones here, not all; method: immunoSEQ multiplex PCR. The data hold 150,000 or so clones, with about 60% observed a single time. Study results and limitations: Normal scalp had lower clonality than lesional scalp, with alopecia totalis/universalis lesions showing this most strongly. Possibly because of HLA-related factors, TCR sharing was less clear across patients than in mice.

The table lists this clone with a few counts. Its target is unknown. Sequenced: CD4+ T cells sorted from blood. The sequence came from a human donor in good health. The V gene is TRBV7-9, the J gene TRBJ2-3; D may be TRBD2 (6 bases). The CDR3, as DNA: TGTGCCAGCAGCGCGGAGGGTAGGAGCACAGATACGCAGTATTTT. Translating it yields CASSAEGRSTDTQYF. Drawing the rest from reference TRBV7-9 and TRBJ2-3, the complete variable domain is DTGVSQNPRHKITKRGQNVTFRCDPISEHNRLYWYRQTLGQGPEFLTYFQNEAQLEKSRLLSDRFSAERPKGSFSTLEIQRTEQGDSAMYLCASSAEGRSTDTQYFGPGTRLTVL.